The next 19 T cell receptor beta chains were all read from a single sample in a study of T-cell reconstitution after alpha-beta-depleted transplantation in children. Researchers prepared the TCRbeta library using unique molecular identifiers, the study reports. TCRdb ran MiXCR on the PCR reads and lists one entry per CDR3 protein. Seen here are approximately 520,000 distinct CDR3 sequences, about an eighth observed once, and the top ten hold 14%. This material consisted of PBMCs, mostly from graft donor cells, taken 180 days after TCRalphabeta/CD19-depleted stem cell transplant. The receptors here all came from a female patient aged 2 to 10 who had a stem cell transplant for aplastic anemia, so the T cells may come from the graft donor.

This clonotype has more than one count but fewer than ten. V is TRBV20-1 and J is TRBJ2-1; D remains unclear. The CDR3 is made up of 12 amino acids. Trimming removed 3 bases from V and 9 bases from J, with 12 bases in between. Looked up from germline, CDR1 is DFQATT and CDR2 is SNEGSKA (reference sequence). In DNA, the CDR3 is TGCAGTGCTAGGGATAGTAAACGTGAGCAGTTCTTC. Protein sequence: CSARDSKREQFF.

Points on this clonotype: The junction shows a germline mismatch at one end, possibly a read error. The CDR3 loop reads CASSLGDSRPSTDTQYF. CDR3 nucleotide sequence: TGTGCCAGCAGCTTAGGGGACAGCCGACCTAGCACAGATACGCAGTATTTT. This sequence joins TRBV12-3 or TRBV12-4 and TRBJ2-3; 7 nucleotides agree with TRBD1. CDR3 length: 17 amino acids.

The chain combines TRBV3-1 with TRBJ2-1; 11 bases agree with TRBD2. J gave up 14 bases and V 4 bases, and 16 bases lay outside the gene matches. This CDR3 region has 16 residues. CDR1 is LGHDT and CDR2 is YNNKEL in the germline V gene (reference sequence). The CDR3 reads CASSRQGVGLAGEEFF. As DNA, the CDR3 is TGTGCCAGCAGCCGTCAGGGGGTAGGACTAGCGGGCGAGGAGTTCTTC.

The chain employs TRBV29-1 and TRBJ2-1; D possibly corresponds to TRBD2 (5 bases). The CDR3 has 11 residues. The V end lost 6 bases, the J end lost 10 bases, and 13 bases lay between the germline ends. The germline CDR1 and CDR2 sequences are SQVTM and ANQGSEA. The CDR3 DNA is TGCAGCGTCCGAGCGGACCCGGAGCAGTTCTTC. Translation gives CSVRADPEQFF.

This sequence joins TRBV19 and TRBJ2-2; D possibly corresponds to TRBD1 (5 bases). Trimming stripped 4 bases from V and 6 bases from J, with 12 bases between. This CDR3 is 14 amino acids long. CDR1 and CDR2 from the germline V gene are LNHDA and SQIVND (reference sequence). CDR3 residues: CASSNRPLSGELFF. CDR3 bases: TGTGCCAGTAGTAACAGGCCCCTATCCGGGGAGCTGTTTTTT.

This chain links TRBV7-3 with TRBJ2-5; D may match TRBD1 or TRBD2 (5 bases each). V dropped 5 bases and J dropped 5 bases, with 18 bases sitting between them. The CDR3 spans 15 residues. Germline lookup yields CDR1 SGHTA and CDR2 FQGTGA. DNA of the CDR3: TGTGCCAGCAGCCCCCAGGGACCACTACGGGAGACCCAGTACTTC. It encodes CASSPQGPLRETQYF.

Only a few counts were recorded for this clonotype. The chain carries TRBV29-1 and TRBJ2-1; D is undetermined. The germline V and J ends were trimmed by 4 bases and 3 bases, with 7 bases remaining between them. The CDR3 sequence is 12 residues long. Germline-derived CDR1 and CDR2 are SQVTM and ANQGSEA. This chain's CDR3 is CSVVAVYNEQFF. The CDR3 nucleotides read TGCAGCGTTGTTGCAGTCTACAATGAGCAGTTCTTC.

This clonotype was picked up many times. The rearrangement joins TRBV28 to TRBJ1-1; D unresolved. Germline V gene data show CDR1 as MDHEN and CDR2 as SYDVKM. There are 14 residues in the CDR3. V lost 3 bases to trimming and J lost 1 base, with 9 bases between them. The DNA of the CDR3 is TGTGCCAGCAGTTTCGGGCGGGGGAACACTGAAGCTTTCTTT. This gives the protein CASSFGRGNTEAFF.

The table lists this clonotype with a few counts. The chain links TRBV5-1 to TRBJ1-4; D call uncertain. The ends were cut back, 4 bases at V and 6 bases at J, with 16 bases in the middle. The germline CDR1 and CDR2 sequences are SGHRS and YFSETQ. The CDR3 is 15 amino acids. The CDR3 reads CASSPGRPRDEKLFF. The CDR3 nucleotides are TGCGCCAGCAGCCCGGGGAGGCCCCGGGATGAAAAACTGTTTTTT.

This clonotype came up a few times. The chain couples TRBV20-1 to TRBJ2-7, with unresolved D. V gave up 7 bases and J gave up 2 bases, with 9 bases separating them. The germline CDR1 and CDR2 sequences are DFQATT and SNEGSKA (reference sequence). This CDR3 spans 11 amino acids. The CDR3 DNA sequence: TGCAGTGGAACTAATACCTACGAGCAGTACTTC. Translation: CSGTNTYEQYF.

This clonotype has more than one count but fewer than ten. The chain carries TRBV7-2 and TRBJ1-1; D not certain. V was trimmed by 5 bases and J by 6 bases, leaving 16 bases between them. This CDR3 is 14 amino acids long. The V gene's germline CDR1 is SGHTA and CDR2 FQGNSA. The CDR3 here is CASSHEGALPEAFF. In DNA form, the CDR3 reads TGTGCCAGCAGCCATGAGGGAGCCCTCCCTGAAGCTTTCTTT.

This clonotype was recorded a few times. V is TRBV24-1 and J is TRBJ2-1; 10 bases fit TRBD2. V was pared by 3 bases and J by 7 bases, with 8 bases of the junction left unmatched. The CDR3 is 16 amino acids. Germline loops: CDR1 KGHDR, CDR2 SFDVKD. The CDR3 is CATSDRTSGRENEQFF. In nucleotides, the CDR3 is TGTGCCACCAGTGATCGGACTAGCGGACGTGAGAATGAGCAGTTCTTC.

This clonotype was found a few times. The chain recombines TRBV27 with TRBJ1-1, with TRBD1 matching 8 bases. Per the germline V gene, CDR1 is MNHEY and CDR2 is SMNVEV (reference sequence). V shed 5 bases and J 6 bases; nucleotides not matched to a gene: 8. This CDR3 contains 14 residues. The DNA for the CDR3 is TGTGCCAGCAGTCCGCGACAGGGGATTGCTGAAGCTTTCTTT. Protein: CASSPRQGIAEAFF.

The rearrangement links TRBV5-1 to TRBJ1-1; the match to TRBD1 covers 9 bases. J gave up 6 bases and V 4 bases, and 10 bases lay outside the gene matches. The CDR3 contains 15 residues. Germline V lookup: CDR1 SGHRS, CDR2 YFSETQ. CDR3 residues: CASSLRDRVLAEAFF. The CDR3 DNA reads TGCGCCAGCAGCCTCCGGGACAGGGTTCTGGCTGAAGCTTTCTTT.

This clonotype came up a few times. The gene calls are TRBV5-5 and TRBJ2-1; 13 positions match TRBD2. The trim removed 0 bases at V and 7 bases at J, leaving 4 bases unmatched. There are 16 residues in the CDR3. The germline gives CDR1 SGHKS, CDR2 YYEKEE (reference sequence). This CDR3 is CASSLGLAGGQNEQFF. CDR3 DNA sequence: TGTGCCAGCAGCTTGGGACTAGCGGGAGGTCAAAATGAGCAGTTCTTC.

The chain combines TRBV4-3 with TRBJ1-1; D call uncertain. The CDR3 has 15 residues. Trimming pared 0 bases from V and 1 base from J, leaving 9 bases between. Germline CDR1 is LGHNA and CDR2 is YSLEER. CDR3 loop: CASSQDRWGNTEAFF. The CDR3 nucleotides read TGCGCCAGCAGCCAAGACCGATGGGGGAACACTGAAGCTTTCTTT.

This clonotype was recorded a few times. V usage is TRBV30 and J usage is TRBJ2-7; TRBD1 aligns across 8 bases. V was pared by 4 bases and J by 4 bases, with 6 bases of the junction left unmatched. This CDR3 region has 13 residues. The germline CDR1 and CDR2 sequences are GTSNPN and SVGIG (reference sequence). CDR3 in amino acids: CAWTFGQGYEQYF. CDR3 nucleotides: TGTGCCTGGACCTTTGGACAGGGATACGAGCAGTACTTC.

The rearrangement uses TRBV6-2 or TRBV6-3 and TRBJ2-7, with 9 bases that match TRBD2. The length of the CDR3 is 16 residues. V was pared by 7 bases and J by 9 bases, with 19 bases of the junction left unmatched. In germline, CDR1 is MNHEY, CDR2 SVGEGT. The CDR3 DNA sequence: TGTGCCAGCACCCTCAGAACCGGGACTAGCATCGTCGGGCAGTACGTC. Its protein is CASTLRTGTSIVGQYV.

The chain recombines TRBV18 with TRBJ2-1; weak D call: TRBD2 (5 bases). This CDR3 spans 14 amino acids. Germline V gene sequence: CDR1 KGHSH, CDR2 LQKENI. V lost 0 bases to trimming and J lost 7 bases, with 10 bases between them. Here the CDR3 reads CASSPPTGTNEQFF. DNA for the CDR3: TGTGCCAGCTCACCACCGACGGGAACAAATGAGCAGTTCTTC. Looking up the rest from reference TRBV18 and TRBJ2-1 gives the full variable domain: NAGVMQNPRHLVRRRGQEARLRCSPMKGHSHVYWYRQLPEEGLKFMVYLQKENIIDESGMPKERFSAEFPKEGPSILRIQQVVRGDSAAYFCASSPPTGTNEQFFGPGTRLTVL.